This T cell receptor beta chain was captured in a study of T cell changes during pregnancy in multiple sclerosis. Some clones are missing from TCRdb's copy, which holds only in-frame ones; the method was immunoSEQ multiplex PCR. The repertoire has 65,000 to 90,000 clones, roughly nine tenths of them found once; the top ten carry roughly 4%. This CDR3 is built from 13 residues. Sample: PBMCs, taken in the first trimester of pregnancy. The rearrangement uses TRBV21-1 and TRBJ2-7; the D call in the table, TRBD2, was not verified against the DNA. TRBV21-1 is an annotated pseudogene. The TCR comes from a female donor in good health, serving as a control in a pregnancy study. Some clones in this sample may be carry-over from other donors' samples. The CDR3 DNA follows: TGTGCCAGGACTAGCGGGAGGCCCTACGAGCAGTACTTC. Its translation is CARTSGRPYEQYF.